This TCR beta chain was documented in a study of blood T cells in healthy people across ages. This clonotype has at least ten counts. Antigen: not known. A second roughly 6 to 11 cycle PCR used barcoded and J-beta primers. Via MiXCR, TCRdb re-called the 5' RACE reads, giving one row per CDR3 protein. The table records around 650,000 distinct CDR3 sequences, less than 40% of them present only once. This CDR3 has 14 residues. With 7 bases removed from V and 7 bases from J, the gap between germline ends came to 19 bases. Per the germline V gene, CDR1 is MNHEY and CDR2 is SVGAGI. Donors ranged from roughly 6 to 90 years old and were healthy Caucasians in Russia. Study observations and caveats: Among T cells, TCR beta diversity per million cells dropped roughly linearly as age rose.

The sequenced material came from blood. This chain links TRBV6-5 with TRBJ2-5; possibly TRBD1 for D (8 bases). The clonotype was recovered from a woman at least 80 years old in good health. The chain's CDR3 is CASTQGAGVGTQYF. The CDR3 bases are TGTGCCAGCACCCAGGGGGCGGGGGTAGGGACCCAGTACTTC.